A selection of T cell receptor beta chains follows, all from one sample in a study of breast tumors, draining lymph nodes, adjacent tissues. TCRdb re-derived calls from the multiplex PCR reads in MiXCR, one entry per CDR3 protein. The sample shows nearly 200,000 distinct CDR3 sequences, 30% to 40% of them seen only once. Specimen: axillary lymph node tissue. These receptors were obtained from a female donor with breast cancer. Some clones in this sample may be carry-over from other donors' samples. CDR3s include the opening cysteine and the closing phenylalanine or tryptophan. A D gene is named only where the DNA matches it firmly. Size tells how often a clone was seen (once, few, many) or the class of an expanded clone, and some rows leave it out.

clone size,J gene,D gene,V gene,CDR3 protein,CDR3 DNA
NA,TRBJ1-1,NA,TRBV4-2,CASSWMGAMTEAFF,TGTGCCAGCAGCTGGATGGGGGCGATGACTGAAGCTTTCTTT
many,TRBJ2-2,NA,TRBV7-9,CASSLGLGDTGELFF,TGTGCCAGCAGCTTAGGACTAGGGGACACCGGGGAGCTGTTTTTT
NA,TRBJ1-3,TRBD1,TRBV30,CAWRRDRVLNSGNTIYF,TGTGCCTGGAGACGGGACAGGGTCCTTAACTCTGGAAACACCATATATTTT
NA,TRBJ2-7,TRBD2,TRBV3-1,CASRGTSGIYEQYF,TGCGCCAGCAGAGGGACTAGCGGGATCTACGAGCAGTACTTC
many,TRBJ2-5,TRBD2,TRBV7-3,CASSLSGRAVETQYF,TGTGCCAGCAGCTTAAGCGGGAGGGCCGTAGAGACCCAGTACTTC
NA,TRBJ1-1,NA,TRBV18,CASSPVQGRNTEAFF,TGTGCCAGCTCACCAGTGCAGGGAAGGAACACTGAAGCTTTCTTT
NA,TRBJ2-7,TRBD2,TRBV7-6,CASSLVGGRGYEQYF,TGTGCCAGCAGCTTAGTTGGCGGGAGGGGCTACGAGCAGTACTTC
many,TRBJ1-4,NA,TRBV11-2,CASSLGRIPNEKLFF,TGTGCCAGCAGCTTAGGCCGGATCCCGAATGAAAAACTGTTTTTT
many,TRBJ1-2,NA,TRBV7-2,CASSPDNYGYTF,TGTGCCAGCAGCCCCGATAACTATGGCTACACCTTC
many,TRBJ2-7,NA,TRBV27,CASFSSYEQYF,TGTGCCAGCTTCAGCTCCTACGAGCAGTACTTC
many,TRBJ2-1,NA,TRBV7-2,CASSFQGNHEQFF,TGTGCCAGCAGCTTCCAGGGGAACCATGAGCAGTTCTTC
many,TRBJ2-1,TRBD1,TRBV20-1,CSASKTGAGNEQFF,TGCAGTGCCTCAAAGACAGGGGCGGGCAATGAGCAGTTCTTC
many,TRBJ2-5,TRBD2,TRBV20-1,CSARHYTALAGGTRETQYF,TGCAGTGCTAGACACTATACTGCTCTAGCGGGAGGTACTAGAGAGACCCAGTACTTC
many,TRBJ2-1,NA,TRBV7-9,CASSPSDEQFF,TGTGCCAGCAGCCCATCTGATGAGCAGTTCTTC
many,TRBJ1-3,NA,TRBV5-1,CASSLTGPRRNTIYF,TGCGCCAGCAGCTTGACAGGGCCTAGAAGAAACACCATATATTTT
few,TRBJ2-3,NA,TRBV27,CASSSGRGYTDTQYF,TGTGCCAGCAGTTCCGGCAGGGGTTACACAGATACGCAGTATTTT